Sequencing of this TCR beta chain was carried out in a study of blood T cell repertoires in COVID-19. The overall study: There were acute and convalescent COVID-19 samples, and they came from the United States, Italy and Spain. PBMCs, B-cell-depleted T cells, or T cells were the source of the cDNA or gDNA that made up the material.

The germline V gene encodes CDR1 KGHDR and CDR2 SFDVKD. Germline trimming cut 4 bases from V and 6 bases from J; bases unmatched to any gene: 8. This CDR3 is 15 amino acids long. In the source study's methods: From reference gene primer amplification, estimates of nucleated cell counts were derived. Profiling relied on immunoSEQ multiplex PCR, and the TCRdb table lists in-frame clones only, not all of them. The DNA was the basis for D and trimming; V, J and clone size are from that table. The sample yields approximately 200,000 clones, 65% to 85% seen once. Sample: peripheral blood. This clonotype was sampled from a woman in her thirties with acute or convalescent COVID-19. V usage is TRBV24-1 and J usage is TRBJ2-1, with 7 bases that match TRBD1. The CDR3 here is CATSDPKTGRNEQFF. The CDR3 region has the DNA TGTGCCACCAGTGACCCGAAGACAGGGCGCAATGAGCAGTTCTTC.